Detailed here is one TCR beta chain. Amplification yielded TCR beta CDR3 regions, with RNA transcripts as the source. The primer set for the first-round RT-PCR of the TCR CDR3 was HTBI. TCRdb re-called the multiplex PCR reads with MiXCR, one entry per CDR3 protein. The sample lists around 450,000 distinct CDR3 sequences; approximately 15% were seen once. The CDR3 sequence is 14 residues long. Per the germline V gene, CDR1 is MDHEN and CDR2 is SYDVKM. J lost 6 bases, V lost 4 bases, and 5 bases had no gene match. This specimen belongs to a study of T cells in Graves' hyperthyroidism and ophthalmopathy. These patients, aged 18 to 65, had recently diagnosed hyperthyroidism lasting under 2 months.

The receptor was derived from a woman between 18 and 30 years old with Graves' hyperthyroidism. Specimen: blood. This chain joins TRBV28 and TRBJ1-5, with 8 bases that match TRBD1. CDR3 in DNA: TGTGCCAGCAGTTCCCCAGGGGGCGTTCAGCCCCAGCATTTT. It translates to CASSSPGGVQPQHF. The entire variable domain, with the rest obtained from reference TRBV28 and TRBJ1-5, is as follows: DVKVTQSSRYLVKRTGEKVFLECVQDMDHENMFWYRQDPGLGLRLIYFSYDVKMKEKGDIPEGYSVSREKKERFSLILESASTNQTSMYLCASSSPGGVQPQHFGDGTRLSIL.